These 22 T cell receptor beta chains were all obtained from the same sample, sequenced in a study of cytomegalovirus exposure and HLA in healthy donors. PCR involved 60 Vbeta and 13 Jbeta primers. Libraries were prepared by immunoSEQ multiplex PCR; TCRdb keeps only in-frame clonotypes and omits some of them. The data show about 160,000 clones, approximately 80% seen once. The source material was PBMCs. Every receptor here comes from a woman in her late teens or twenties in good health and CMV-seronegative.

The chain is built from TRBV19 and TRBJ1-1, with TRBD1 matching over 8 bases. From germline, CDR1 is LNHDA and CDR2 SQIVND (reference sequence). V lost 6 bases, J lost 4 bases, and 13 bases stayed unmatched. The CDR3 runs to 16 residues. CDR3 in amino acids: CASRTRGQGIGTEAFF. The CDR3 nucleotides read TGTGCCAGTAGGACCCGAGGACAGGGTATTGGCACTGAAGCTTTCTTT.

This clone was counted only a few times. This CDR3 reads CASSSGQGTYEQYF. In DNA form, the CDR3 reads TGTGCCAGCAGTTCAGGACAGGGAACCTACGAGCAGTACTTC. V is TRBV28 and J is TRBJ2-7; 8 nucleotides align to TRBD1. V dropped 4 bases and J dropped 2; count of bases not matched to a gene: 4. In germline, CDR1 is MDHEN, CDR2 SYDVKM. The CDR3 has 14 residues.

This clone appeared once. CDR3 loop: CASSSYAKDRGYEQYF. The DNA for the CDR3 is TGCGCCAGCAGCTCATACGCAAAGGACAGGGGGTACGAGCAGTACTTC. The J gene is TRBJ2-7, the V gene TRBV4-1, with 10 nucleotides matching TRBD1. This CDR3 spans 16 amino acids. V lost 5 bases, J lost 4 bases, and 11 bases stayed unmatched. Germline CDR1 and CDR2: MGHRA and YSYEKL.

The CDR3 sequence: CASSEEGAGDEQYF. The CDR3 DNA is TGTGCCAGCAGTGAAGAGGGGGCGGGCGACGAGCAGTACTTC. The chain joins TRBV2 to TRBJ2-5, with 7 bases matching TRBD1. The end of the DNA is better explained by TRBJ2-7, so the J call may be wrong. This CDR3 is 14 amino acids long. Germline V gene sequence: CDR1 SNHLY, CDR2 FYNNEI.

This chain links TRBV2 with TRBJ2-3; 10 bases are a match to TRBD2. Trimming took 2 bases from V and 8 from J; bases not matched to a gene: 7. The CDR3 is 15 amino acids. Germline V gene data show CDR1 as SNHLY and CDR2 as FYNNEI. CDR3 protein: CASSEMLAGEFTQYF. CDR3 nucleotide sequence: TGTGCCAGCAGTGAAATGCTAGCGGGGGAGTTTACGCAGTATTTT.

V is TRBV7-9 and J is TRBJ1-5; the D gene is possibly TRBD1 (5 bases). The germline CDR1 and CDR2 sequences are SEHNR and FQNEAQ (reference sequence). Deletions cut 3 bases from V and 5 bases from J, with 8 bases between. CDR3 length: 13 residues. The CDR3, as DNA: TGTGCCAGCAGCTTGACAGCCTATCAGCCCCAGCATTTT. Translation: CASSLTAYQPQHF.

The chain is built from TRBV7-6 and TRBJ2-5; D may be TRBD2 (6 bases). The V gene lost 1 base and the J gene lost 3 bases, with 18 bases spanning the gap. This CDR3 spans 17 amino acids. Germline V gene sequence: CDR1 SGHVS, CDR2 FNYEAQ. The CDR3 DNA follows: TGTGCCAGCAGCTTAGGCCGGTCGAGGGACTTCGAAGAGACCCAGTACTTC. This gives the protein CASSLGRSRDFEETQYF.

A single count supports this clone. This chain connects TRBV6-5 to TRBJ1-2, with 9 bases identical to TRBD1. J was trimmed by 4 bases and V by 7 bases; bases with no gene match: 7. The V gene's germline CDR1 is MNHEY and CDR2 SVGAGI. CDR3 size: 14 residues. The CDR3 nucleotides read TGTGCCAGCACTTCCGGGACAGGGTCCTATGGCTACACCTTC. It is translated as CASTSGTGSYGYTF.

J is TRBJ1-1 and V is TRBV5-1, with D possibly TRBD1 on 6 matching bases. This CDR3 has 16 amino acids. CDR1 and CDR2 (germline): SGHRS, YFSETQ. The V end was cut by 0 bases, the J end by 4 bases, with 16 bases between. This chain's CDR3 is CASSLAQGGWGTEAFF. CDR3 nucleotide sequence: TGCGCCAGCAGCTTGGCACAGGGTGGCTGGGGCACTGAAGCTTTCTTT.

V is TRBV6-5 and J is TRBJ1-1; no reliable D call. V lost 0 bases and J 0 bases, leaving 11 bases between the germline ends. CDR1 and CDR2 from the germline V gene are MNHEY and SVGAGI. This CDR3 spans 16 amino acids. The CDR3, as DNA: TGTGCCAGCAGTTACTCGATACTCGCGATGAACACTGAAGCTTTCTTT. It yields the protein CASSYSILAMNTEAFF.

The chain uses TRBV5-1 and TRBJ1-4; 7 positions agree with TRBD1. Germline V lookup: CDR1 SGHRS, CDR2 YFSETQ. This CDR3 spans 16 amino acids. Trimming removed 1 base from V and 0 bases from J; junction bases left unmatched: 3. The CDR3 DNA sequence: TGCGCCAGCAGCTTGACAGGGGATGCAACTAATGAAAAACTGTTTTTT. This encodes CASSLTGDATNEKLFF.

This sequence joins TRBV5-6 and TRBJ1-1, with D maybe TRBD1 (5 bases). The length of the CDR3 is 18 residues. CDR1 is SGHDT and CDR2 is YYEEEE in the germline V gene. Trimming shortened V by 0 bases and J by 7 bases, and 25 bases separated the two germline ends. CDR3 in amino acids: CASSLGLRGVAGGGEAFF. The CDR3 nucleotides read TGTGCCAGCAGCTTGGGACTCCGGGGGGTGGCCGGCGGGGGTGAAGCTTTCTTT.

The CDR3 loop reads CASSDPGAQPQHF. In DNA, the CDR3 is TGCGCCAGCAGTGACCCAGGGGCCCAGCCCCAGCATTTT. The chain recombines TRBV10-2 with TRBJ1-5; tentatively, D is TRBD1 (6 bases). The germline V gene has CDR1 WSHSY and CDR2 SAAADI. The V gene lost 3 bases and the J gene lost 7 bases, with 10 bases spanning the gap. The CDR3 extends over 13 amino acids.

V and J are TRBV4-1 and TRBJ1-4; tentatively, D is TRBD1 (6 bases). Trimming removed 3 bases at V and 3 bases at J, with 23 bases between. Germline V CDR1 and CDR2: MGHRA, YSYEKL. The CDR3 runs 19 residues. The CDR3 bases are TGCGCCAGCAGCCATATCTGGGGGAGTGGGGGCTCGGCTAATGAAAAACTGTTTTTT. This translates into CASSHIWGSGGSANEKLFF.

The V gene is TRBV4-1, the J gene TRBJ2-7; possible D gene TRBD2, 6 bases. The germline gives CDR1 MGHRA, CDR2 YSYEKL. CDR3 size: 17 residues. V was shortened by 0 bases and J by 1 base, with 16 bases between the two germline ends. DNA of the CDR3: TGCGCCAGCAGCCAAGATCACTTGGGACTCCCATCCTACGAGCAGTACTTC. This gives the protein CASSQDHLGLPSYEQYF.

This rearrangement joins TRBV19 to TRBJ2-2; TRBD1 matches at 11 bases. Germline lookup yields CDR1 LNHDA and CDR2 SQIVND (reference sequence). With V trimmed by 6 bases and J by 1 base, 4 bases remained unmatched. This CDR3 has 16 amino acids. The CDR3 DNA sequence: TGTGCCAGTAGCTCCGGGACAGGGGGGAACACCGGGGAGCTGTTTTTT. Amino acids: CASSSGTGGNTGELFF. Filled out from reference TRBV19 and TRBJ2-2, the complete variable domain reads DGGITQSPKYLFRKEGQNVTLSCEQNLNHDAMYWYRQDPGQGLRLIYYSQIVNDFQKGDIAEGYSVSREKKESFPLTVTSAQKNPTAFYLCASSSGTGGNTGELFFGEGSRLTVL.

Worth noting for this clone: A junction end diverges from the germline sequence, so it may reflect a read error. V usage is TRBV7-9 and J usage is TRBJ1-2, with 10 bases identical to TRBD1. This CDR3 spans 16 amino acids. The germline V gene encodes CDR1 SEHNR and CDR2 FQNEAQ (reference sequence). DNA for the CDR3: TGTTCCAGCAGCTTAGGGGGACAGGGGCCCGACTATGGCTACACCTTC. It is translated as CSSSLGGQGPDYGYTF.

The chain carries TRBV13 and TRBJ2-3; D gene uncertain. There are 14 residues in the CDR3. V lost 2 bases to trimming and J lost 0 bases, with 6 bases between them. Per the germline V gene, CDR1 is PRHDT and CDR2 is FYEKMQ (reference sequence). The CDR3 here is CASSLTRSTDTQYF. In nucleotides, the CDR3 is TGTGCCAGCAGCTTAACGCGGAGCACAGATACGCAGTATTTT.

The gene calls are TRBV5-1 and TRBJ2-7; D is perhaps TRBD1 (5 bases). There are 15 residues in the CDR3. The ends were cut back, 4 bases at V and 0 bases at J, with 14 bases in the middle. Germline CDR1 reads SGHRS; CDR2 reads YFSETQ. DNA for the CDR3: TGCGCCAGCAGCGAAACAGGTTTCAGCTCCTACGAGCAGTACTTC. Amino acids: CASSETGFSSYEQYF.

The chain carries TRBV19 and TRBJ1-1, with TRBD1 matching over 7 bases. The CDR3 has 17 residues. V gave up 4 bases and J gave up 3 bases; unmatched junction bases: 14. In germline, CDR1 is LNHDA, CDR2 SQIVND (reference sequence). The CDR3 is CASSTKTGILFYTEAFF. The CDR3, as DNA: TGTGCCAGTAGTACGAAGACAGGGATATTGTTTTACACTGAAGCTTTCTTT.

The chain has TRBV15 and TRBJ1-3; 8 bases are shared with TRBD1. The germline V gene has CDR1 LNHNV and CDR2 YYDKDF (reference sequence). CDR3 length equals 17 residues. The V and J ends lost 5 bases and 4 bases, in that order; junction bases with no gene match: 13. Here the CDR3 reads CATSPYVDRAKGNTIYF. The CDR3 bases are TGTGCCACCAGCCCCTACGTGGACAGGGCTAAGGGAAACACCATATATTTT.

The chain is built from TRBV28 and TRBJ1-5; no firm D call. The CDR3 extends over 13 amino acids. The V gene's germline CDR1 is MDHEN and CDR2 SYDVKM. V shed 6 bases and J shed 0 bases, with 6 bases lying between them. CDR3 residues: CASRQSSNQPQHF. CDR3 in DNA: TGTGCCAGCAGGCAGTCTAGCAATCAGCCCCAGCATTTT.